The entry below describes one T cell receptor (beta chain). This specimen includes other DNA sequences encoding the same CDR3. V lost 5 bases and J 5 bases, leaving 9 bases between the germline ends. The CDR3 length is 12 residues. Looked up from germline, CDR1 is SEHNR and CDR2 is FQNEAQ (reference sequence). These data belong to a study of shared clonotypes between healthy human individuals. Cells designated naive CD8 were CD45RO-negative and were positively selected for CCR7, with terminally differentiated effector memory CD45RA+ cells excluded. Profiled with immunoSEQ multiplex PCR; TCRdb holds only in-frame clones, not every one. The table has roughly 770,000 clones, 90% to 97% seen once.

The chain is built from TRBV7-9 and TRBJ1-2; no definite D call. The receptor's source is a man aged 25 to 40 in good health. The source material was naive CD8+ T cells sorted from blood. The CDR3 nucleotides read TGTGCCAGCAGCCTGGGGATATATGGCTACACCTTC. Its protein product is CASSLGIYGYTF.